This is a list of T cell receptor beta chains from one sample in a study of T-cell memory formation after mild COVID-19. TCRdb analysed the 5' RACE reads with MiXCR anew, one entry per CDR3 protein. The data show some 300,000 distinct CDR3 sequences, approximately 20% seen once. The sequencing input was PBMCs or a T cell subset sorted from them (not recorded which). All receptors come from a man between 18 and 29 years old who had mild COVID-19 (a few samples of this study predate the infection). Cell type and time point are not known. Each CDR3 is given without its conserved first and last residue.

TRBV20-1 SARASGRRTQY
TRBV3-1 ASSQDAGQQETQY
TRBV5-1 ASSLGAQGAGTEAF
TRBV6-5 ASSSTLHPQETQY
TRBV4-1 ASSHKIPGGRTDTQY
TRBV12-3/TRBV12-4 ASSLSGHNEKLF
TRBV7-2 ASSPRGGVAGGPLREQY
TRBV29-1 SVEKLLYNEQF
TRBV15 ATSGDFTYEQY
TRBV6-2/TRBV6-3 ASSYGSGTDTQY
TRBV6-2/TRBV6-3 ASSLRTDWGPDTQY
TRBV12-3/TRBV12-4 ASSPRDGTYEQY
TRBV12-3/TRBV12-4 ASSLRGGTRSEQY
TRBV5-1 ASSALGGSRGDTQY
TRBV7-2 ASSLGDRSYNEQF
TRBV29-1 SVGGTGYGYT
TRBV7-2 ASSPGTRGSAQY
TRBV6-2/TRBV6-3 ASSRNKGYT
TRBV7-8 ASSLYRQGNQPQH
TRBV5-5 ASSPPETDTQY
TRBV7-2 ASSFFTPGRDEQF
TRBV7-9 ASSPRSSRNTEAF
TRBV13 ASSLSRTRARNEQF
TRBV7-9 AFSGRIRTGELF
TRBV7-2 ASSSPGTEYGYT
TRBV7-9 ASSLSGGSYEQY
TRBV5-1 ASADRYNSPLH
TRBV12-3/TRBV12-4 ASRPGTVLNYGYT
TRBV19 AIRSREEAF
TRBV7-2 ASSWYTEAF
TRBV5-1 ASSLGAENQPQH
TRBV18 ASSRPGTIWY
TRBV5-1 ASSLTDGEQY
TRBV11-3 ASSLSSGPQY
TRBV5-1 ASSLDRGNEQY
TRBV5-6 ASTPLLAGFADTQY
TRBV20-1 SAIFGLRRETQY
TRBV7-9 ASSLGADREYGYT
TRBV4-1 ASSQDGTPGLGPQH
TRBV5-1 ASSPRTGNTGELF
TRBV12-3/TRBV12-4 ASTPFRNNEQF
TRBV12-3/TRBV12-4 ASSLRRGYGYT
TRBV18 ASSPRTDSSYNEQF
TRBV29-1 SAGDRAGNTIY
TRBV29-1 SVPHRRGSYGYT
TRBV5-1 ASSLFGNTDTQY
TRBV7-2 ASSLVWTRETQY
TRBV7-2 ASSPPGGPSGELF
TRBV27 ASSFGAGGYNEQF
TRBV7-2 ASSLDRIYEQY
TRBV11-3 ASSSDHEQF
TRBV7-9 ASSLPIRTSLPSEQF
TRBV20-1 SARVGGDEQY
TRBV7-2 ASSFPGSYGYT
TRBV7-9 ASGTRNTEAF